The 13 T cell receptor beta chains reported below all come from one sample, sequenced in a study of T cell responses to AZD1222 COVID-19 vaccine. Method: immunoSEQ multiplex PCR; TCRdb's copy keeps in-frame clones and lacks some. The table records 120,000 or so clones, about 88% of them present only once. The sequencing here drew on peripheral blood, taken 28 days after the second AZD1222 dose. These receptors came from an adult who received the AZD1222 COVID-19 vaccine.

The V gene is TRBV7-9, the J gene TRBJ2-3; D perhaps matches TRBD1 (5 bases). Germline assignment: CDR1 SEHNR and CDR2 FQNEAQ (reference sequence). V lost 1 base and J lost 5, with 13 bases in between. This CDR3 comprises 15 residues. Here the CDR3 DNA reads TGTGCCAGCAGCTTAGGGCTGGGCAGGGAAGATACGCAGTATTTT. This codes for CASSLGLGREDTQYF.

The chain has TRBV3-1 (or the pseudogene TRBV3-2) and TRBJ2-3; D might be TRBD2 (5 bases). The V gene lost 0 bases and the J gene lost 2 bases, with 12 bases spanning the gap. Per the germline V gene, CDR1 is LGHDT and CDR2 is YNNKEL (reference sequence). The CDR3 is 16 residues long. CDR3 sequence: CASSQDLGGDTDTQYF. Written as DNA, the CDR3 is TGTGCCAGCAGCCAAGATCTCGGAGGAGACACAGATACGCAGTATTTT.

Comment on this clone: The sample holds other DNA sequences that translate to the same CDR3. V is TRBV7-2 and J is TRBJ1-6; tentatively, D is TRBD1 (6 bases). The ends were cut back, 1 base at V and 4 bases at J, with 8 bases in the middle. Germline V gene sequence: CDR1 SGHTA, CDR2 FQGNSA. This CDR3 region has 15 residues. This CDR3 reads CASSLGRGYNSPLHF. Here the CDR3 DNA reads TGTGCCAGCAGCTTAGGCAGGGGATATAATTCACCCCTCCACTTT.

The chain has TRBV7-6 and TRBJ2-7, with TRBD1 matching 7 bases. V was clipped by 5 bases and J by 8 bases; unmatched bases: 24. Germline values: CDR1 SGHVS, CDR2 FNYEAQ. This CDR3 contains 18 residues. The CDR3 is CASSLKPGVRDRNTKQYF. For the CDR3, the DNA is TGTGCCAGCAGCCTCAAACCCGGGGTACGGGACAGAAATACGAAGCAGTACTTC.

This chain links TRBV12-3 or TRBV12-4 with TRBJ1-1; D is undetermined. The CDR3 covers 13 residues. V shed 0 bases and J shed 3 bases, with 5 bases lying between them. The CDR3 nucleotides read TGTGCCAGCAGTTTAGCGGGGTACACTGAAGCTTTCTTT. Translation gives CASSLAGYTEAFF.

This sequence joins TRBV2 and TRBJ1-6, with D possibly matching TRBD1 (6 bases). Per germline, CDR1 SNHLY and CDR2 FYNNEI. This CDR3 region has 14 residues. Trimming shortened V by 6 bases and J by 5 bases, and 11 bases separated the two germline ends. The CDR3, as DNA: TGTGCCAGCAGGGGGACATACGATAATTCACCCCTCCACTTT. It is translated as CASRGTYDNSPLHF.

This clone was observed a single time. The chain carries TRBV4-2 and TRBJ2-2, with 14 bases identical to TRBD2. CDR1 is LGHNA, CDR2 YNFKEQ, per germline. V lost 5 bases and J lost 5; bases outside the gene matches: 7. CDR3 length: 17 residues. In DNA form, the CDR3 reads TGTGCCAGCAGCGAGCCGGGACTAGCGGGGGAAACCGGGGAGCTGTTTTTT. Translating it yields CASSEPGLAGETGELFF.

The rearrangement links TRBV28 to TRBJ1-5, with TRBD1 identical over 8 bases. The germline V gene has CDR1 MDHEN and CDR2 SYDVKM. This CDR3 is 14 amino acids long. Trimming at V came to 5 bases and at J to 5 bases, leaving 5 bases not matched to a gene. CDR3 nucleotides: TGTGCCAGCAGTCCCCGGACAGGGTATCAGCCCCAGCATTTT. Protein: CASSPRTGYQPQHF.

The gene calls are TRBV7-9 and TRBJ2-6; 8 bases line up with TRBD1. Germline lookup yields CDR1 SEHNR and CDR2 FQNEAQ (reference sequence). With 5 bases clipped from V and 4 bases from J, the junction kept 10 bases outside the gene matches. The CDR3 is 17 amino acids. CDR3 sequence: CASSQTGAALGANVLTF. The CDR3 region has the DNA TGTGCCAGCAGCCAGACAGGGGCGGCTCTAGGGGCCAACGTCCTGACTTTC. The full variable domain, completed using reference TRBV7-9 and TRBJ2-6, is DTGVSQNPRHKITKRGQNVTFRCDPISEHNRLYWYRQTLGQGPEFLTYFQNEAQLEKSRLLSDRFSAERPKGSFSTLEIQRTEQGDSAMYLCASSQTGAALGANVLTFGAGSRLTVL.

This chain joins TRBV15 and TRBJ1-3; D gene ambiguous. CDR1 LNHNV and CDR2 YYDKDF come from the germline V gene (reference sequence). Trimming shortened V by 6 bases and J by 4 bases, and 13 bases separated the two germline ends. The CDR3 totals 14 residues. The CDR3 loop is CATSRDHGGNTIYF. CDR3 nucleotide sequence: TGTGCCACCAGTCGCGATCATGGCGGAAACACCATATATTTT.

The count of this clone is one. The rearrangement uses TRBV7-9 and TRBJ2-7; no firm D call. This CDR3 is built from 14 residues. Germline V gene sequence: CDR1 SEHNR, CDR2 FQNEAQ (reference sequence). Trimming removed 0 bases at V and 3 bases at J, with 9 bases between. CDR3 sequence (DNA): TGTGCCAGCAGCTTAGCGGTCACGGTCTACGAGCAGTACTTC. Translated: CASSLAVTVYEQYF.

The chain carries TRBV6-2 or TRBV6-3 and TRBJ1-6, with D tentatively TRBD1 (5 bases). Germline V lookup: CDR1 MNHEY, CDR2 SVGEGT. The CDR3 consists of 17 residues. V gave up 0 bases and J gave up 7 bases, with 16 bases separating them. Written as DNA, the CDR3 is TGTGCCAGCAGTTACTCGACTTTCCGACAGAGGAATTCACCCCTCCACTTT. It encodes CASSYSTFRQRNSPLHF.

This clone occurred many times. This rearrangement joins TRBV12-3 or TRBV12-4 to TRBJ1-1; D remains ambiguous. Trimming removed 5 bases at V and 10 bases at J, with 8 bases between. The CDR3 is made up of 10 amino acids. The CDR3 region is CASSQTGAFF. Written as DNA, the CDR3 is TGTGCCAGCAGTCAAACCGGAGCTTTCTTT.